The 26 T cell receptor beta chains in this list originate from one sample, sequenced in a study of cytomegalovirus exposure and HLA in healthy donors. A multiplex PCR was run with 60 Vbeta primers and 13 Jbeta primers. Method: immunoSEQ multiplex PCR; TCRdb's copy keeps in-frame clones and lacks some. The sample contains under 200,000 clones, about 71% of which appear only once. The specimen was PBMCs. These receptors all come from a woman aged 40 to 49 in good health and CMV-seropositive.

This sequence joins TRBV5-6 and TRBJ1-2, with TRBD1 matching 12 bases. Trimming took 7 bases from V and 4 from J; bases not matched to a gene: 11. Germline loops: CDR1 SGHDT, CDR2 YYEEEE. The CDR3 is made up of 16 amino acids. CDR3 in DNA: TGTGCCAGCGATATTGGGACAGGGGGCCTTCGCTATGGCTACACCTTC. Translating gives CASDIGTGGLRYGYTF.

The chain couples TRBV7-2 to TRBJ2-3; D perhaps matches TRBD2 (5 bases). Deletions cut 1 base from V and 9 bases from J, with 11 bases between. CDR1 is SGHTA and CDR2 is FQGNSA in the germline V gene. This CDR3 region has 13 residues. The CDR3 DNA reads TGTGCCAGCAGCTTAGGTCTGACGGGGACGCAGTATTTT. Protein: CASSLGLTGTQYF.

V gene TRBV7-2 combines with J gene TRBJ1-1, with TRBD1 matching over 7 bases. J gave up 1 base and V 6 bases, and 11 bases lay outside the gene matches. The CDR3 extends over 16 amino acids. Germline V gives CDR1 SGHTA, CDR2 FQGNSA. In DNA form, the CDR3 reads TGTGCCAGCAGTCGAATAGGGACAGACAAGAACACTGAAGCTTTCTTT. Its protein product is CASSRIGTDKNTEAFF.

On this clone itself: Other DNA sequences from this sample encode an identical CDR3 as well. The CDR3 protein is CASSLGQGATEAFF. The CDR3 nucleotides are TGCGCCAGCAGCTTAGGACAGGGGGCGACTGAAGCTTTCTTT. The chain is built from TRBV5-1 and TRBJ1-1; 11 bases align to TRBD1. This CDR3 comprises 14 residues. CDR1 and CDR2 (germline): SGHRS, YFSETQ. J lost 5 bases, V lost 2 bases, and 2 bases had no gene match.

The V and J genes are TRBV5-4 and TRBJ1-2; 7 bases are shared with TRBD1. The CDR3 spans 16 residues. V shed 3 bases and J 4 bases; nucleotides not matched to a gene: 12. Germline V CDR1 and CDR2: SGHNT, YYREEE (reference sequence). CDR3 region: CASSSPSGTEPYGYTF. The CDR3, as DNA: TGTGCCAGCAGCTCGCCATCCGGGACAGAGCCCTATGGCTACACCTTC.

This clone was found a few times. The chain employs TRBV6-5 and TRBJ2-3; 8 bases align to TRBD1. The V gene end was trimmed by 6 bases and the J gene end by 5 bases; junction bases not matched to a gene: 7. Germline-derived CDR1 and CDR2 are MNHEY and SVGAGI. The CDR3 spans 14 residues. CDR3 residues: CASSRQGAGDTQYF. CDR3 coding DNA: TGTGCCAGCAGCCGTCAGGGGGCGGGAGATACGCAGTATTTT.

This clone is a singleton in its sample. The V call is TRBV18, the J call TRBJ2-5; TRBD2 matches at 7 bases. The CDR3 is 14 residues long. Germline V CDR1 and CDR2: KGHSH, LQKENI. J gave up 2 bases and V 6 bases, and 6 bases lay outside the gene matches. This CDR3 reads CASSQSGDQETQYF. The CDR3 DNA reads as TGTGCCAGCTCCCAAAGCGGGGATCAAGAGACCCAGTACTTC.

The chain couples TRBV7-2 to TRBJ2-7, with 8 positions matching TRBD2. The CDR3 spans 14 residues. Trimming removed 3 bases from V and 5 bases from J; junction bases left unmatched: 6. Germline-derived CDR1 and CDR2 are SGHTA and FQGNSA. The CDR3 bases are TGTGCCAGCAGCTTGGGACTAGGAATCCACGAGCAGTACTTC. The encoded protein is CASSLGLGIHEQYF.

The V and J genes are TRBV2 and TRBJ2-3; D is perhaps TRBD2 (6 bases). V gave up 6 bases and J gave up 3 bases, with 22 bases separating them. CDR3 length: 17 amino acids. The germline CDR1 and CDR2 sequences are SNHLY and FYNNEI. The CDR3 region has the DNA TGTGCCAGCAGAGCTCCTTTGGGTGTGGGGGGTACAGATACGCAGTATTTT. Translating it yields CASRAPLGVGGTDTQYF. Combining the CDR3 with reference TRBV2 and TRBJ2-3 gives the whole variable domain EPEVTQTPSHQVTQMGQEVILRCVPISNHLYFYWYRQILGQKVEFLVSFYNNEISEKSEIFDDQFSVERPDGSNFTLKIRSTKLEDSAMYFCASRAPLGVGGTDTQYFGPGTRLTVL.

This clone has just one count. The chain links TRBV28 to TRBJ1-1; D perhaps matches TRBD1 (6 bases). V gave up 5 bases and J gave up 8 bases, with 12 bases separating them. Germline CDR1 and CDR2: MDHEN and SYDVKM. CDR3 length equals 12 residues. CDR3 amino acids: CASSLGGAEAFF. The CDR3 DNA follows: TGTGCCAGCAGTCTCGGGGGGGCGGAAGCTTTCTTT. The whole variable domain, filled in from reference TRBV28 and TRBJ1-1, reads DVKVTQSSRYLVKRTGEKVFLECVQDMDHENMFWYRQDPGLGLRLIYFSYDVKMKEKGDIPEGYSVSREKKERFSLILESASTNQTSMYLCASSLGGAEAFFGQGTRLTVV.

The chain combines TRBV5-4 with TRBJ1-2; D uncertain. The CDR3 loop spans 12 amino acids. The germline gives CDR1 SGHNT, CDR2 YYREEE (reference sequence). V was shortened by 4 bases and J by 5 bases, with 9 bases between the two germline ends. The CDR3 sequence is CASSGETYGYTF. The CDR3 DNA reads as TGTGCCAGCAGCGGGGAGACGTATGGCTACACCTTC. Using reference TRBV5-4 and TRBJ1-2 for the parts outside the CDR3, the full variable domain is ETGVTQSPTHLIKTRGQQVTLRCSSQSGHNTVSWYQQALGQGPQFIFQYYREEENGRGNFPPRFSGLQFPNYSSELNVNALELDDSALYLCASSGETYGYTFGSGTRLTVV.

The chain employs TRBV19 and TRBJ1-1; the D gene is possibly TRBD1 (5 bases). The germline V gene has CDR1 LNHDA and CDR2 SQIVND (reference sequence). The CDR3 sequence is 13 residues long. V was clipped by 6 bases and J by 7 bases, with 15 bases between them. CDR3: CASSLDRGCEAFF. The CDR3 bases are TGTGCCAGTAGCTTGGACCGGGGGTGTGAAGCTTTCTTT.

The chain combines TRBV5-1 with TRBJ2-7; tentatively, D is TRBD1 (5 bases). Trimming removed 4 bases from V and 4 bases from J, with 15 bases in between. CDR3 size: 14 residues. Germline CDR1 is SGHRS and CDR2 is YFSETQ. This chain's CDR3 is CASSPQGTQYEQYF. DNA of the CDR3: TGCGCCAGCAGCCCTCAGGGAACCCAATACGAGCAGTACTTC.

The rearrangement uses TRBV11-2 and TRBJ1-2; TRBD1 matches at 9 bases. The trim removed 1 base at V and 8 bases at J, leaving 8 bases unmatched. This CDR3 spans 15 amino acids. From germline, CDR1 is SGHAT and CDR2 FQNNGV. CDR3 nucleotide sequence: TGTGCCAGCAGCTTAGGGACAGGGGATTCGGGGGGCTACACCTTC. Residues: CASSLGTGDSGGYTF.

V gene TRBV28 combines with J gene TRBJ2-5; no firm D call. Germline V CDR1 and CDR2: MDHEN, SYDVKM. This CDR3 contains 15 residues. Trimming took 5 bases from V and 2 from J, leaving 15 bases between them. CDR3 nucleotide sequence: TGTGCCAGCAGTAACCCCCCCTACTATCAAGAGACCCAGTACTTC. This translates into CASSNPPYYQETQYF.

This chain joins TRBV18 and TRBJ2-1; a possible D gene is TRBD1 (5 bases). The CDR3 spans 15 residues. Trimming pared 1 base from V and 4 bases from J, leaving 11 bases between. From germline, CDR1 is KGHSH and CDR2 LQKENI. The CDR3 region is CASSPLGLGYNEQFF. CDR3 nucleotides: TGTGCCAGCTCACCACTGGGGCTTGGTTACAATGAGCAGTTCTTC. Based on the CDR3 plus reference TRBV18 and TRBJ2-1, the full variable domain is NAGVMQNPRHLVRRRGQEARLRCSPMKGHSHVYWYRQLPEEGLKFMVYLQKENIIDESGMPKERFSAEFPKEGPSILRIQQVVRGDSAAYFCASSPLGLGYNEQFFGPGTRLTVL.

The chain carries TRBV5-1 and TRBJ2-1; TRBD2 matches at 14 bases. V gave up 4 bases and J gave up 6 bases; unmatched junction bases: 9. Looked up from germline, CDR1 is SGHRS and CDR2 is YFSETQ. This CDR3 has 17 amino acids. The CDR3 loop is CASSPTGLAGGLNEQFF. The CDR3 DNA sequence: TGCGCCAGCAGCCCAACAGGACTAGCGGGAGGACTCAATGAGCAGTTCTTC.

This chain uses TRBV6-1 with TRBJ1-4; tentative D call: TRBD1 (5 bases). Looked up from germline, CDR1 is MNHNS and CDR2 is SASEGT. The CDR3 totals 15 residues. Trimming left V 2 bases short and J 8 bases short, with 15 bases between. CDR3: CASSEPDSFWEKLFF. The CDR3 nucleotides are TGTGCCAGCAGTGAACCAGACAGTTTTTGGGAAAAACTGTTTTTT.

The chain links TRBV2 to TRBJ2-7; tentatively, D is TRBD1 (6 bases). V lost 3 bases and J 2 bases, leaving 11 bases between the germline ends. CDR1 SNHLY and CDR2 FYNNEI come from the germline V gene. The CDR3 extends over 14 amino acids. CDR3 amino acids: CASSEIDRTYEQYF. CDR3 in DNA: TGTGCCAGCAGTGAGATAGACAGGACCTACGAGCAGTACTTC.

As concerns this clone: Sequence at one end of the junction differs from germline and may be a read error. The chain is built from TRBV4-3 and TRBJ1-5; D perhaps matches TRBD1 (6 bases). The germline CDR1 and CDR2 sequences are LGHNA and YSLEER. The CDR3 is made up of 19 amino acids. Here the CDR3 reads CASSQDWPKGGYSNQPQNF. For the CDR3, the DNA is TGCGCCAGCAGCCAAGACTGGCCCAAGGGGGGGTATAGCAATCAGCCCCAGAATTTT.

In DNA form, the CDR3 reads TGTGCCAGCAGCCCTTCCCCCGGGACAGGTGATGGCTACACCTTC. Encoded protein: CASSPSPGTGDGYTF. The rearrangement joins TRBV9 to TRBJ1-2; 8 nucleotides align to TRBD1. Germline V CDR1 and CDR2: SGDLS, YYNGEE. CDR3 length equals 15 residues. After removal of 4 bases from V and 6 bases from J, the junction contained 11 bases not matched to a gene.

This clone appeared once. V gene TRBV5-1 combines with J gene TRBJ2-1; 7 bases agree with TRBD1. The CDR3 length is 18 residues. With V trimmed by 3 bases and J by 0 bases, 12 bases remained unmatched. Germline CDR1 and CDR2: SGHRS and YFSETQ. CDR3 sequence: CASSSGQAYRLSYNEQFF. CDR3 in DNA: TGCGCCAGCAGCTCCGGACAGGCCTATCGCCTCTCCTACAATGAGCAGTTCTTC.

The chain couples TRBV6-5 to TRBJ2-1; 7 nucleotides line up with TRBD2. Germline V gene sequence: CDR1 MNHEY, CDR2 SVGAGI. CDR3 size: 15 residues. The ends lost 6 bases at V and 4 bases at J; junction bases unmatched: 9. The CDR3 is CASSRMSGAYNEQFF. In DNA, the CDR3 is TGTGCCAGCAGCCGTATGAGCGGGGCATACAATGAGCAGTTCTTC.

This clone appeared a few times. This chain links TRBV6-5 with TRBJ1-5; no clear D. The CDR3 runs 12 residues. Trimming removed 5 bases from V and 4 bases from J, with 6 bases in between. Germline CDR1 and CDR2: MNHEY and SVGAGI. The CDR3 coding sequence is TGTGCCAGCAGTCCCCTGAATCAGCCCCAGCATTTT. This encodes CASSPLNQPQHF.

The chain recombines TRBV7-6 with TRBJ2-1; perhaps TRBD2 as D (6 bases). Trimming pared 0 bases from V and 10 bases from J, leaving 13 bases between. The CDR3 length is 14 residues. CDR1 and CDR2 (germline): SGHVS, FNYEAQ. CDR3 loop: CASSLATGTAEQFF. CDR3 nucleotide sequence: TGTGCCAGCAGCTTAGCGACCGGGACTGCAGAGCAGTTCTTC.

The rearrangement uses TRBV7-3 and TRBJ2-2; possible D gene TRBD2, 5 bases. The CDR3 is made up of 13 amino acids. CDR1 and CDR2 from the germline V gene are SGHTA and FQGTGA. Trimming shortened V by 2 bases and J by 6 bases, and 7 bases separated the two germline ends. The CDR3 loop is CASSLLAPGELFF. The DNA of the CDR3 is TGTGCCAGCAGCTTACTAGCACCCGGGGAGCTGTTTTTT.